Below are 2 T cell receptor beta chains sequenced from a single sample in a study of blood T cell repertoires in COVID-19. Clones were sequenced by immunoSEQ multiplex PCR, and TCRdb holds only the in-frame ones, with some missing. The data contain just under 85,000 clones, 65% to 85% of them singletons. The sequencing sample was made of peripheral blood. The receptors here all came from a woman over 75 with acute or convalescent COVID-19.

The gene calls are TRBV19 and TRBJ2-7, with D possibly being TRBD1 (6 bases). Germline V gene lookup returns CDR1 LNHDA and CDR2 SQIVND (reference sequence). Trimming stripped 2 bases from V and 5 bases from J, with 16 bases between. This CDR3 comprises 15 residues. CDR3 amino acids: CASSISRRGVHEQYF. Here the CDR3 DNA reads TGTGCCAGTAGTATAAGTCGCAGGGGTGTTCACGAGCAGTACTTC.

The chain couples TRBV5-1 to TRBJ1-2, with a possible D match to TRBD1 (5 bases). The germline CDR1 and CDR2 sequences are SGHRS and YFSETQ. The CDR3 has 13 residues. Trimming took off 1 base at V and 6 bases at J, with 10 bases between the two ends. CDR3 bases: TGCGCCAGCAGCTTGATCCCAGGGAATGGCTACACCTTC. Translation: CASSLIPGNGYTF.